A selection of T cell receptor beta chains follows, all from one sample in a study of blood T cell repertoires in COVID-19. The method was immunoSEQ multiplex PCR; TCRdb's version includes in-frame clones alone and lacks a portion of them. The sample includes 150,000 to 200,000 clones, roughly 79% seen only once; the top ten take approximately 22%. The sequenced sample was peripheral blood. The receptor set was obtained from a woman aged 80 or older with acute or convalescent COVID-19. CDR3s include the opening cysteine and the closing phenylalanine or tryptophan. The D gene is left open where the match is weak. Part of the rows lack a size; the others show once, few, many or a class for expanded clones.

TRBJ1-1,.,TRBV5-1,15,many,CASSLVPDSNTEAFF,TGCGCCAGCAGCTTGGTGCCAGACTCGAACACTGAAGCTTTCTTT
TRBJ2-1,TRBD2,TRBV7-2,15,.,CASSFRSGGYNEQFF,TGTGCCAGCAGCTTTCGCAGCGGGGGATACAATGAGCAGTTCTTC
TRBJ2-2,.,TRBV5-1,16,.,CASSPTVPGATGELFF,TGCGCCAGCAGCCCGACCGTCCCAGGGGCGACCGGGGAGCTGTTTTTT
TRBJ2-5,.,TRBV2,11,.,CASMFIETQYF,TGTGCCAGCATGTTCATAGAGACCCAGTACTTC
TRBJ1-3,.,TRBV7-9,15,.,CASRGQLSSGNTIYF,TGTGCCAGCAGAGGACAGTTATCCTCTGGAAACACCATATATTTT
TRBJ2-1,TRBD2,TRBV19,14,once,CASSIGVGLAKQFF,TGTGCCAGTAGTATTGGGGTCGGACTAGCTAAGCAGTTCTTC
TRBJ1-5,TRBD1,TRBV27,16,.,CASRRTGTGSNQPQHF,TGTGCCAGCAGGCGGACAGGGACCGGTAGCAATCAGCCCCAGCATTTT
TRBJ1-5,.,TRBV29-1,14,few,CSVYIQNSNQPQHF,TGCAGCGTTTATATACAGAATAGCAATCAGCCCCAGCATTTT
TRBJ2-7,TRBD1,TRBV29-1,12,.,CSVTGQGYEQYF,TGCAGCGTGACGGGACAGGGCTACGAGCAGTACTTC
TRBJ1-2,TRBD1,TRBV7-9,15,.,CASSTYRGQDYGYTF,TGTGCCAGCAGTACCTACAGGGGTCAGGACTATGGCTACACCTTC
TRBJ2-6,.,TRBV15,16,.,CATRVSGGSGANVLTF,TGTGCCACCAGGGTATCTGGGGGCTCAGGGGCCAACGTCCTGACTTTC
TRBJ2-1,TRBD2,TRBV4-1,14,.,CASSPGTSLNEQFF,TGCGCCAGCAGCCCCGGGACTAGCCTCAATGAGCAGTTCTTC
TRBJ1-1,.,TRBV3-1/TRBV3-2,11,.,CASSQVGSAFF,TGTGCCAGCAGCCAAGTTGGGAGTGCTTTCTTT
TRBJ2-1,TRBD1,TRBV5-1,12,.,CASSVQGNEQFF,TGCGCCAGCAGCGTACAGGGGAATGAGCAGTTCTTC
TRBJ2-1,TRBD2,TRBV10-2,15,.,CASHLTGGSYNEQFF,TGCGCCAGCCACTTGACGGGAGGTTCCTACAATGAGCAGTTCTTC
TRBJ2-1,.,TRBV7-9,14,.,CASSLEGSYNEQFF,TGTGCCAGCAGCTTAGAGGGGTCATACAATGAGCAGTTCTTC
TRBJ2-1,TRBD1,TRBV18,15,.,CASSPGQGAGNEQFF,TGTGCCAGCTCACCCGGACAGGGGGCAGGCAATGAGCAGTTCTTC
TRBJ1-4,.,TRBV19,12,.,CASSIVGGRLFF,TGTGCCAGTAGTATAGTCGGGGGGAGGCTGTTTTTT
TRBJ2-7,.,TRBV5-5,12,.,CASSWGPYEQYF,TGTGCCAGCAGCTGGGGGCCCTACGAGCAGTACTTC
TRBJ2-1,.,TRBV7-2,14,.,CASSLDRTYNEQFF,TGTGCCAGCAGCTTAGACAGGACCTACAATGAGCAGTTCTTC
TRBJ1-1,.,TRBV2,13,.,CASGLGGATEAFF,TGTGCCAGCGGGCTAGGGGGTGCCACTGAAGCTTTCTTT
TRBJ2-2,TRBD2,TRBV10-2,14,.,CASRVTSGPGELFF,TGCGCCAGCAGGGTGACTAGCGGTCCCGGGGAGCTGTTTTTT
TRBJ2-1,.,TRBV7-2,15,.,CASSRDSGSYNEQFF,TGTGCCAGCAGTAGGGATAGCGGCTCCTACAATGAGCAGTTCTTC
TRBJ1-4,TRBD1,TRBV2,15,.,CASRRLRDRDEKLFF,TGTGCCAGCAGGCGCCTCCGGGACAGGGATGAAAAACTGTTTTTT
TRBJ2-3,TRBD2,TRBV18,13,once,CASSRLAADTQYF,TGTGCCAGCTCACGGCTAGCGGCAGATACGCAGTATTTT
TRBJ2-5,TRBD2,TRBV19,15,.,CASSISSGGQETQYF,TGTGCCAGTAGTATCTCCAGCGGGGGACAAGAGACCCAGTACTTC
TRBJ1-2,.,TRBV6-5,15,.,CASSYHLDADYGYTF,TGTGCCAGCAGTTACCACCTAGATGCTGACTATGGCTACACCTTC
TRBJ1-3,.,TRBV7-9,17,.,CASSPQTGGRAGNTIYF,TGTGCCAGCAGCCCCCAGACGGGGGGAAGAGCTGGAAACACCATATATTTT
TRBJ1-5,.,TRBV5-6,17,.,CASSSLTDRYSNQPQHF,TGTGCCAGCAGCTCCCTGACAGACAGATATAGCAATCAGCCCCAGCATTTT
TRBJ2-3,TRBD2,TRBV19,14,.,CASSRGGSADTQYF,TGTGCCAGTAGTCGTGGCGGGAGCGCAGATACGCAGTATTTT
TRBJ2-1,TRBD2,TRBV14,15,.,CATQRAGGTYNEQFF,TGTGCCACCCAAAGGGCGGGAGGGACTTACAATGAGCAGTTCTTC
TRBJ2-3,.,TRBV5-1,14,.,CASSLSSGTDTQYF,TGCGCCAGCAGCTTGAGTAGCGGCACAGATACGCAGTATTTT
TRBJ2-5,TRBD2,TRBV3-1/TRBV3-2,16,.,CASSQRVAGAQETQYF,TGTGCCAGCAGCCAACGAGTAGCGGGAGCACAAGAGACCCAGTACTTC
TRBJ2-5,TRBD1,TRBV2,14,.,CASTLAGGEGTQYF,TGTGCCAGCACCCTCGCAGGGGGCGAGGGGACCCAGTACTTC
TRBJ2-4,TRBD2,TRBV28,17,.,CASSVLAGGLAKNIQYF,TGTGCCAGCAGTGTCCTAGCGGGAGGGTTGGCCAAAAACATTCAGTACTTC
TRBJ2-1,TRBD2,TRBV5-1,15,.,CASSLELAGVGEQFF,TGCGCCAGCAGCTTAGAACTAGCGGGAGTCGGTGAGCAGTTCTTC
TRBJ1-3,.,TRBV7-9,17,.,CASSLARGGIGGNTIYF,TGTGCCAGCAGCTTAGCGCGCGGGGGAATAGGAGGAAACACCATATATTTT
TRBJ1-4,.,TRBV30,13,once,CAWSVRGGEKLFF,TGTGCCTGGAGTGTTAGGGGGGGCGAAAAACTGTTTTTT
TRBJ1-2,.,TRBV6-5,15,.,CASSPSGQPNYGYTF,TGTGCCAGCAGTCCCTCGGGACAACCAAACTATGGCTACACCTTC
TRBJ2-1,.,TRBV7-9,13,once,CASSLAGDGEQFF,TGTGCCAGCAGCTTAGCGGGAGATGGTGAGCAGTTCTTC
TRBJ1-1,.,TRBV5-6,12,.,CASSFVPTEAFF,TGTGCCAGCAGCTTCGTTCCCACTGAAGCTTTCTTT
TRBJ1-2,.,TRBV29-1,14,few,CSVVDRRADRGYTF,TGCAGCGTCGTCGACAGAAGAGCAGATAGGGGCTACACCTTC
TRBJ2-1,TRBD2,TRBV5-1,15,.,CASSPTSGTYNEQFF,TGCGCCAGCAGCCCGACTAGCGGGACTTACAATGAGCAGTTCTTC
TRBJ1-1,.,TRBV7-9,14,.,CASSLARGGTEAFF,TGTGCCAGCAGCTTAGCGCGAGGGGGCACTGAAGCTTTCTTT
TRBJ1-1,TRBD1,TRBV4-1,17,few,CASSQVGTGSRETEAFF,TGCGCCAGCAGCCAAGTAGGGACAGGGTCAAGAGAAACTGAAGCTTTCTTT
TRBJ1-4,.,TRBV30,13,few,CAWSRVTNEKLFF,TGTGCCTGGTCTCGGGTAACTAATGAAAAACTGTTTTTT
TRBJ1-3,.,TRBV25-1,13,.,CASSLGSGNTIYF,TGTGCCAGCAGTCTCGGCTCTGGAAACACCATATATTTT
TRBJ2-2,.,TRBV3-1/TRBV3-2,14,.,CASSPLGRNGELFF,TGTGCCAGCTCCCCCCTAGGGAGAAACGGGGAGCTGTTTTTT
TRBJ1-5,.,TRBV1,20,.,CTSSQEGAGGQTQELQPQHF,TGCACCAGCAGCCAAGAGGGAGCGGGGGGACAGACTCAGGAATTGCAGCCCCAGCATTTT
TRBJ1-5,.,TRBV2,13,.,CANSGRSNQPQHF,TGTGCCAACAGTGGCAGGAGCAATCAGCCCCAGCATTTT